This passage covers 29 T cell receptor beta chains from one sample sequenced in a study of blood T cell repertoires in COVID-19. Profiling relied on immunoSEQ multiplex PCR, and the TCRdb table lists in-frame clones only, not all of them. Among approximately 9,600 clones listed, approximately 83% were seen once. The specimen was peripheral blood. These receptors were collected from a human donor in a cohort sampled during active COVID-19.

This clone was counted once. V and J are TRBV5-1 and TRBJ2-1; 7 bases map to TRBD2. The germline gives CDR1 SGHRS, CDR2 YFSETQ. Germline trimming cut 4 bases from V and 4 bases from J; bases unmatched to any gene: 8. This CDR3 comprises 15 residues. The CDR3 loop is CASSMMASGYNEQFF. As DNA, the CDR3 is TGCGCCAGCAGCATGATGGCTAGCGGATACAATGAGCAGTTCTTC. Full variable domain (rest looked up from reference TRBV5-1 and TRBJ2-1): KAGVTQTPRYLIKTRGQQVTLSCSPISGHRSVSWYQQTPGQGLQFLFEYFSETQRNKGNFPGRFSGRQFSNSRSEMNVSTLELGDSALYLCASSMMASGYNEQFFGPGTRLTVL.

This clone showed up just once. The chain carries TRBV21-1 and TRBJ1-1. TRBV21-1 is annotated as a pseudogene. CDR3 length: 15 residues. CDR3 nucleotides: TGTGCCAGCAGCAAAGGGGGAGGCTTGAACACTGAAGCTTTCTTT. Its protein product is CASSKGGGLNTEAFF.

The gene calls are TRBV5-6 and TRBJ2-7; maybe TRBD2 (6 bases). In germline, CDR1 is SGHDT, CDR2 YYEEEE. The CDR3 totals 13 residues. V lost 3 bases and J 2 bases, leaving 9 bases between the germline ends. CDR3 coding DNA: TGTGCCAGCAGCTACGGGGGTACCTACGAGCAGTACTTC. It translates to CASSYGGTYEQYF.

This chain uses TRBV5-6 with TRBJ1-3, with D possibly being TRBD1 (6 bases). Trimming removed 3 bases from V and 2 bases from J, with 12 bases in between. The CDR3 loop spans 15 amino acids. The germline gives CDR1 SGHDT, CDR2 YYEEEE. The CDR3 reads CASSYGTLTGNTIYF. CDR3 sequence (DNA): TGTGCCAGCAGCTATGGGACACTAACTGGAAACACCATATATTTT.

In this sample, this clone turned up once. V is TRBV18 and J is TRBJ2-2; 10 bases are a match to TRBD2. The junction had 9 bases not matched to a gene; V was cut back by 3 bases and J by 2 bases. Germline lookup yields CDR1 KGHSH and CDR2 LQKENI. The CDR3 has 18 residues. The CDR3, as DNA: TGTGCCAGCTCACCCCGCACGAGCGGGAGGGCCAACACCGGGGAGCTGTTTTTT. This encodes CASSPRTSGRANTGELFF.

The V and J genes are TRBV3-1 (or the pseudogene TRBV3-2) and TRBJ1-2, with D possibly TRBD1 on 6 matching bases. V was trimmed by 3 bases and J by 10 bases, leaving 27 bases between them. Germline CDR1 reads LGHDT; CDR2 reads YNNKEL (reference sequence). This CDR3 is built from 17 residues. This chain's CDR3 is CASSHTNQGIGPFHYTF. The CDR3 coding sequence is TGTGCCAGCAGCCACACCAACCAGGGGATAGGTCCATTCCACTACACCTTC.

The CDR3 coding sequence is TGTGCCAGCAGGGGAGCGGATACGCAGTATTTT. It yields the protein CASRGADTQYF. The gene calls are TRBV3-1 (or the pseudogene TRBV3-2) and TRBJ2-3, with TRBD2 as a possible D gene (5 bases). V dropped 6 bases and J dropped 6 bases, with 7 bases sitting between them. This CDR3 is 11 amino acids long. Looked up from germline, CDR1 is LGHDT and CDR2 is YNNKEL (reference sequence).

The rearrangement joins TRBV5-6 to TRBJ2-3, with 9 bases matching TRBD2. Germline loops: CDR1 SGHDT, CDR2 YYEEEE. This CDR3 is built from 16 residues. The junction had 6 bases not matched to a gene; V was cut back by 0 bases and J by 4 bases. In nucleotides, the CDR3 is TGTGCCAGCAGCTTGGGTTCGCGGGAGGGCGCAGATACGCAGTATTTT. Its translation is CASSLGSREGADTQYF.

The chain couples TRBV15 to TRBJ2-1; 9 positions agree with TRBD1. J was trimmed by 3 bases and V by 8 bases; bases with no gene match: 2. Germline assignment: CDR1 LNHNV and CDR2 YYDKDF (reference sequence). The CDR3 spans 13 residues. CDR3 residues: CATDRGDYNEQFF. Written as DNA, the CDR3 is TGTGCCACCGACAGGGGGGACTACAATGAGCAGTTCTTC.

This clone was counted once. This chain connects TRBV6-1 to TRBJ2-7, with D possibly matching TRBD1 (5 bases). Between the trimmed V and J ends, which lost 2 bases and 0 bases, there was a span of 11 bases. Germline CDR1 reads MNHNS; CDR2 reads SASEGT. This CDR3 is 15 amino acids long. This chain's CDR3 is CASSESETASYEQYF. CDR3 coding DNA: TGTGCCAGCAGTGAAAGCGAGACAGCCTCCTACGAGCAGTACTTC.

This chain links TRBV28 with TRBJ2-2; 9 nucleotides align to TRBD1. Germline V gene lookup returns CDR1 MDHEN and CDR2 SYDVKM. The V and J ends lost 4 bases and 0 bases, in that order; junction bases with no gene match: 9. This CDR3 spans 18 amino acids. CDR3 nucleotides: TGTGCCAGCAGTTATAGGACAGGGGACGCCGCGAACACCGGGGAGCTGTTTTTT. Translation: CASSYRTGDAANTGELFF.

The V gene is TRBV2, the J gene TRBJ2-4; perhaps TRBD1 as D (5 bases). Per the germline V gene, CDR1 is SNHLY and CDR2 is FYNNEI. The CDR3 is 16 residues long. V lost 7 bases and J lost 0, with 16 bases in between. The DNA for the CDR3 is TGTGCCAGCATGGCAGGGTCGTCGGTAGCCAAAAACATTCAGTACTTC. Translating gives CASMAGSSVAKNIQYF.

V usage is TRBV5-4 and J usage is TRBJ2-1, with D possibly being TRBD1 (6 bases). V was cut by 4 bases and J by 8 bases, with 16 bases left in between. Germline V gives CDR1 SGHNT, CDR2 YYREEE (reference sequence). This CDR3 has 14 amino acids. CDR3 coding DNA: TGTGCCAGCAGCGCAGGACAGAGGTTCTATGAGCAGTTCTTC. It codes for CASSAGQRFYEQFF.

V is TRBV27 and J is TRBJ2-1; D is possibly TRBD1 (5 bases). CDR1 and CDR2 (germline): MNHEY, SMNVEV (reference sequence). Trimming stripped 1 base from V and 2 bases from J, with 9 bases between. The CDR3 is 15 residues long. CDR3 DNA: TGTGCCAGCAGTTTATTTCGGACAACCTACAATGAGCAGTTCTTC. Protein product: CASSLFRTTYNEQFF.

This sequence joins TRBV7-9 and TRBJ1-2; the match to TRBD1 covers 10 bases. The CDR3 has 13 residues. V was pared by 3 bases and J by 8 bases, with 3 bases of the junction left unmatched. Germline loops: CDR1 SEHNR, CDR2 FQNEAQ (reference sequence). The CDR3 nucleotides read TGTGCCAGCAGCTTGGGACAGGGGATAGGCTACACCTTC. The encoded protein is CASSLGQGIGYTF.

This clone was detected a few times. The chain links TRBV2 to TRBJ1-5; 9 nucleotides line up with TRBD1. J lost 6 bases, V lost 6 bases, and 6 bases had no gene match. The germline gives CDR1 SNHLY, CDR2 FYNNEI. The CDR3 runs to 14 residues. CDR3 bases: TGTGCCAGCAGAGGTACAGGGGGCGGTCAGCCCCAGCATTTT. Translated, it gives CASRGTGGGQPQHF.

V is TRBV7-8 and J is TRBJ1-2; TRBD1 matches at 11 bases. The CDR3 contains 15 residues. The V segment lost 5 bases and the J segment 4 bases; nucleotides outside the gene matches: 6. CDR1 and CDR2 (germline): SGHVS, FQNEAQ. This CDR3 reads CASSPGQGAIYGYTF. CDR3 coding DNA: TGTGCCAGCAGCCCTGGACAGGGGGCCATCTATGGCTACACCTTC.

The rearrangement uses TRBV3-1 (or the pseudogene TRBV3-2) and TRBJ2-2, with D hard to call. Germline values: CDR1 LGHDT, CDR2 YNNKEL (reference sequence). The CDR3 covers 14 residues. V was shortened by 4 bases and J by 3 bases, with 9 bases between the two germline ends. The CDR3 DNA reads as TGTGCCAGCAGCCCGGAGTGGTACACCGGGGAGCTGTTTTTT. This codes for CASSPEWYTGELFF.

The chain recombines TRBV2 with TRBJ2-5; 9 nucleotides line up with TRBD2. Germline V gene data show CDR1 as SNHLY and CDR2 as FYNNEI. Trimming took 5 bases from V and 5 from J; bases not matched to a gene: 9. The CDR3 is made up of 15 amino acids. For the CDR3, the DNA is TGTGCCAGCAGTTCACTAGCGGGCCAAACGGAGACCCAGTACTTC. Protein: CASSSLAGQTETQYF.

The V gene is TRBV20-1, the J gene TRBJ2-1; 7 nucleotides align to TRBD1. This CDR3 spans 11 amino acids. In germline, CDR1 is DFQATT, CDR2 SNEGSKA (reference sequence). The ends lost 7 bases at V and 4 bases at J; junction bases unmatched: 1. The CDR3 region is CSGQGYNEQFF. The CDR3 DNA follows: TGCAGTGGACAGGGTTACAATGAGCAGTTCTTC.

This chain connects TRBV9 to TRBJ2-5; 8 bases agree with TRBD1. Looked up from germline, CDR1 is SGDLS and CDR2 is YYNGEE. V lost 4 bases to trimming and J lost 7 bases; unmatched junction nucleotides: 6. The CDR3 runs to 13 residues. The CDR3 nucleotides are TGTGCCAGCAGCAGCACCACAGGGGGGACCCAGTACTTC. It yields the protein CASSSTTGGTQYF.

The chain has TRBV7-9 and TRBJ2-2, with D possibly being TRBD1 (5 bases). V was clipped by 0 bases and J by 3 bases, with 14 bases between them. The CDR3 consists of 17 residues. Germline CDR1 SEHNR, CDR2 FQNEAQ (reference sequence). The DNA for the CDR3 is TGTGCCAGCAGCTTAGCGCAAGGGGTCTATTACACCGGGGAGCTGTTTTTT. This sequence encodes CASSLAQGVYYTGELFF.

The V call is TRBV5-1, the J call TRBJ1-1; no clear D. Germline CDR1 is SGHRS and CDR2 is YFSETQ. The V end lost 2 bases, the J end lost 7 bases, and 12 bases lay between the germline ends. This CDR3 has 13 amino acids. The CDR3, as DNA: TGCGCCAGCAGCTTCGACATGGAGGGTGAAGCTTTCTTT. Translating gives CASSFDMEGEAFF.

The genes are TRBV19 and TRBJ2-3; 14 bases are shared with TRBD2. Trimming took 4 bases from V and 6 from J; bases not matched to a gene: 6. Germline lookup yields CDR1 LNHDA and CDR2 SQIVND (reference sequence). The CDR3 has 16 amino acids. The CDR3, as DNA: TGTGCCAGTAGTAGGGGACTAGCGGGAGCCTGGGATACGCAGTATTTT. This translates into CASSRGLAGAWDTQYF.

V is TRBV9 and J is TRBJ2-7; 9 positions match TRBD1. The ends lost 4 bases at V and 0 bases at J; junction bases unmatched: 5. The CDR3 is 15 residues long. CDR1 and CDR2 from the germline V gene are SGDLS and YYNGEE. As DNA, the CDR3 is TGTGCCAGCAGCCCCGGGACAGGGAACTCCTACGAGCAGTACTTC. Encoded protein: CASSPGTGNSYEQYF.

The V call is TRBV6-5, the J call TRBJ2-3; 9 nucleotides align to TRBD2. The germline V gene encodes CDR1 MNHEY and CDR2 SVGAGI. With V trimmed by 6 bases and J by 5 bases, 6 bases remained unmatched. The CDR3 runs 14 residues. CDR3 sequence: CASRVSGSQDTQYF. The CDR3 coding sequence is TGTGCCAGCAGGGTTAGCGGGAGTCAAGATACGCAGTATTTT.

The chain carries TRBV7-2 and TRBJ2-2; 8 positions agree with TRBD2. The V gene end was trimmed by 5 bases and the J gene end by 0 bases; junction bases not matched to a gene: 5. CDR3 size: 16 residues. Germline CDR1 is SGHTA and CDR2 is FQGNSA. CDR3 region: CASSLGGGPNTGELFF. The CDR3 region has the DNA TGTGCCAGCAGCCTAGGCGGGGGGCCGAACACCGGGGAGCTGTTTTTT.

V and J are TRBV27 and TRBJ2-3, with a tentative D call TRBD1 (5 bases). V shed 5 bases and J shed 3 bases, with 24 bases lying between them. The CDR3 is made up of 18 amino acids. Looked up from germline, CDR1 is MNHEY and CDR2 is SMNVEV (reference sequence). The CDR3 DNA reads TGTGCCAGCAGTCTAGTCCCTCCTGGGCAGGGTAGAACAGATACGCAGTATTTT. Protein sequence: CASSLVPPGQGRTDTQYF.

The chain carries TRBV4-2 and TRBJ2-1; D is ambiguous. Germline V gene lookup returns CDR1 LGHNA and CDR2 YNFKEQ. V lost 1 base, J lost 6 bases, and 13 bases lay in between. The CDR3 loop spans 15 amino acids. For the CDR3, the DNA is TGTGCCAGCAGCCAAGTTAGGCAGGAACCCAATGAGCAGTTCTTC. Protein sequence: CASSQVRQEPNEQFF.